This T cell receptor beta chain is from a study of T cells in localized non-small cell lung cancer. Measured with immunoSEQ multiplex PCR; TCRdb has only the in-frame clones, and not every one. There are 75,000 to 80,000 clones in the sample; roughly 91% occur only once, and less than 25% lies in the top ten. The germline V and J ends were trimmed by 0 bases and 4 bases, with 12 bases remaining between them. CDR3 length: 15 amino acids. Germline assignment: CDR1 SNHLY and CDR2 FYNNEI. Study-level findings and limits: Longer overall survival was linked to higher blood T cell density. Uninvolved adjacent lung, not tumor, had the highest T cell clonality.

Of note for this clone: Its antigen is not identified.

Sequenced material: peripheral blood, taken before any cancer treatment. The TCR sequence derives from a woman between 35 and 70 years old with stage I squamous cell lung carcinoma. V usage is TRBV2 and J usage is TRBJ1-2; D is ambiguous. CDR3 protein: CASSEALGRSYGYTF. The CDR3 nucleotides are TGTGCCAGCAGTGAAGCGCTTGGCAGATCCTATGGCTACACCTTC. Using reference TRBV2 and TRBJ1-2 for the parts outside the CDR3, the full variable domain is EPEVTQTPSHQVTQMGQEVILRCVPISNHLYFYWYRQILGQKVEFLVSFYNNEISEKSEIFDDQFSVERPDGSNFTLKIRSTKLEDSAMYFCASSEALGRSYGYTFGSGTRLTVV.